The present TCR beta chain was sequenced within a study of shared clonotypes between healthy human individuals. Concerning this clone itself: The target antigen is unknown. The same CDR3 also results from other DNA sequences found in this sample.

Whole-study results and caveats: Non-shared clonotypes had lower generation probabilities than those shared by all four donors.

The repertoire was sequenced with immunoSEQ multiplex PCR; TCRdb's copy has only in-frame clones and lacks some. The sample comprises about 1 million clones, 65% to 75% of which are singletons, and roughly 1.5% rests with the top ten. A CD45RA-negative memory subset and a CD45RA+ naive subset were separated from the CD4+ cells. CDR3 length: 13 amino acids. Germline V gives CDR1 SNHLY, CDR2 FYNNEI. V lost 4 bases and J lost 7; bases outside the gene matches: 4. What was sequenced was memory CD4+ T cells sorted from blood. Subset of the sample: CD45RA-negative fraction. The sequence was obtained from a man between 18 and 35 years old in good health. The chain employs TRBV2 and TRBJ1-2; TRBD1 matches 9 bases. CDR3 sequence: CASSGQGVGGYTF. In DNA form, the CDR3 reads TGTGCCAGCAGTGGACAGGGGGTCGGTGGCTACACCTTC.